These 14 T cell receptor beta chains originate from one sample sequenced in a study of blood T cell repertoires in COVID-19 (dated by TCRdb to the early 2020s). Libraries were constructed by the immunoSEQ multiplex PCR assay. TCRdb carries this immuneACCESS record with in-frame sequences only. Its versions omit some clonotypes, under half of them owing to an unresolved V gene in the studies checked, with the rest unexplained. In this sample the table shows more than 100,000 clones, 75% to 90% of which occur a single time. The ten largest make up around 4.7% of the sample. Sequencing was done on a sample of peripheral blood. Receptors were obtained from a man aged 35 to 55 with acute or convalescent COVID-19.

In its sample, this clone was seen a few times. The J gene is TRBJ1-5, the V gene TRBV2, with 8 bases lining up with TRBD1. Trimming cost V 4 bases and J 4 bases; bases outside gene matches: 3. This CDR3 is built from 14 residues. From germline, CDR1 is SNHLY and CDR2 FYNNEI. Here the CDR3 DNA reads TGTGCCAGCAGTGGACAGGGGCGAAATCAGCCCCAGCATTTT. It encodes CASSGQGRNQPQHF.

V gene TRBV5-1 combines with J gene TRBJ1-1; weak D call: TRBD1 (6 bases). CDR3 length equals 14 residues. The germline CDR1 and CDR2 sequences are SGHRS and YFSETQ. The V end lost 2 bases, the J end lost 5 bases, and 13 bases lay between the germline ends. CDR3 sequence: CASSLDRPGTEAFF. The CDR3 DNA reads as TGCGCCAGCAGCTTAGACAGGCCCGGGACTGAAGCTTTCTTT. Combining the CDR3 with reference TRBV5-1 and TRBJ1-1 gives the whole variable domain KAGVTQTPRYLIKTRGQQVTLSCSPISGHRSVSWYQQTPGQGLQFLFEYFSETQRNKGNFPGRFSGRQFSNSRSEMNVSTLELGDSALYLCASSLDRPGTEAFFGQGTRLTVV.

The V call is TRBV19, the J call TRBJ1-2, with 10 bases fitting TRBD1. Germline loops: CDR1 LNHDA, CDR2 SQIVND (reference sequence). The junction had 6 bases not matched to a gene; V was cut back by 2 bases and J by 9 bases. This CDR3 has 14 residues. This chain's CDR3 is CASSILGQGERYTF. CDR3 nucleotide sequence: TGTGCCAGTAGTATATTAGGACAGGGGGAGCGCTACACCTTC. The variable domain in full, completed from reference TRBV19 and TRBJ1-2, reads DGGITQSPKYLFRKEGQNVTLSCEQNLNHDAMYWYRQDPGQGLRLIYYSQIVNDFQKGDIAEGYSVSREKKESFPLTVTSAQKNPTAFYLCASSILGQGERYTFGSGTRLTVV.

The chain combines TRBV11-2 with TRBJ2-3; D might be TRBD2 (5 bases). The germline V and J ends were trimmed by 6 bases and 0 bases, with 13 bases remaining between them. The CDR3 contains 15 residues. The germline CDR1 and CDR2 sequences are SGHAT and FQNNGV. CDR3 loop: CASRLNGLSTDTQYF. As DNA, the CDR3 is TGTGCCAGCAGGTTAAATGGACTCAGCACAGATACGCAGTATTTT.

V is TRBV5-6 and J is TRBJ1-2, with a weak D call TRBD1 (5 bases). Trimming removed 4 bases at V and 6 bases at J, with 16 bases between. Per germline, CDR1 SGHDT and CDR2 YYEEEE. The CDR3 consists of 14 residues. CDR3 amino acids: CASSPGQQVNGYTF. The CDR3 nucleotides are TGTGCCAGCAGCCCAGGTCAACAGGTGAATGGCTACACCTTC.

This clone has a single count. The CDR3 protein is CAWRLAWDEQFF. The CDR3 DNA follows: TGTGCCTGGAGGTTAGCGTGGGATGAGCAGTTCTTC. This chain joins TRBV30 and TRBJ2-1; the D gene is possibly TRBD2 (5 bases). Germline loops: CDR1 GTSNPN, CDR2 SVGIG (reference sequence). The V gene lost 3 bases and the J gene lost 8 bases, with 11 bases spanning the gap. CDR3 size: 12 residues.

The chain couples TRBV3-1 (or the pseudogene TRBV3-2) to TRBJ2-3, with 7 bases aligning to TRBD2. Germline CDR1 is LGHDT and CDR2 is YNNKEL (reference sequence). The CDR3 covers 16 residues. J gave up 8 bases and V 4 bases, and 15 bases lay outside the gene matches. The CDR3 nucleotides read TGTGCCAGCAGCCCGAAAGGATGCGCGGGGGTTAGTACGCAGTATTTT. Encoded protein: CASSPKGCAGVSTQYF.

This clone was recorded only once. The genes are TRBV27 and TRBJ2-1; D is uncertain. V was trimmed by 6 bases and J by 0 bases, leaving 12 bases between them. Germline V gene sequence: CDR1 MNHEY, CDR2 SMNVEV (reference sequence). This CDR3 region has 15 residues. The CDR3 DNA reads TGTGCCAGCAGCGCGCAGGCGACCTCCTACAATGAGCAGTTCTTC. This gives the protein CASSAQATSYNEQFF.

The chain combines TRBV28 with TRBJ2-5; 8 nucleotides line up with TRBD2. The germline CDR1 and CDR2 sequences are MDHEN and SYDVKM. The CDR3 is 15 amino acids. The ends lost 7 bases at V and 5 bases at J; junction bases unmatched: 12. CDR3 in amino acids: CASNFPPGGKETQYF. The DNA of the CDR3 is TGTGCCAGCAATTTTCCCCCGGGGGGGAAGGAGACCCAGTACTTC.

This rearrangement joins TRBV5-1 to TRBJ1-1, with D perhaps matching TRBD1 (5 bases). Trimming took 4 bases from V and 1 from J, leaving 17 bases between them. In germline, CDR1 is SGHRS, CDR2 YFSETQ. CDR3 size: 16 residues. The DNA for the CDR3 is TGCGCCAGCAGCACCCTGGGGATGACAGAGAACACTGAAGCTTTCTTT. Residues: CASSTLGMTENTEAFF.

The rearrangement joins TRBV19 to TRBJ1-2; D unresolved. This CDR3 has 14 amino acids. Germline V CDR1 and CDR2: LNHDA, SQIVND (reference sequence). V lost 1 base and J 6 bases, leaving 12 bases between the germline ends. Here the CDR3 DNA reads TGTGCCAGTAGTATAGGAAGGGAGGACCATGGCTACACCTTC. Protein: CASSIGREDHGYTF.

V usage is TRBV19 and J usage is TRBJ1-2; perhaps TRBD1 as D (6 bases). Germline V gene data show CDR1 as LNHDA and CDR2 as SQIVND (reference sequence). CDR3 length equals 13 residues. Between the trimmed V and J ends, which lost 7 bases and 4 bases, there was a span of 13 bases. DNA of the CDR3: TGTGCCAGTACCCCGGACAGTCTCTATGGCTACACCTTC. Translating it yields CASTPDSLYGYTF.

The chain uses TRBV28 and TRBJ2-5, with 8 bases identical to TRBD2. Unmatched junction bases numbered 11, after V lost 4 bases and J lost 4 bases. Germline CDR1 is MDHEN and CDR2 is SYDVKM. The CDR3 covers 16 residues. The CDR3 nucleotides read TGTGCCAGCAGTTATGGGACTAGGGGTTCCGGAGAGACCCAGTACTTC. As protein: CASSYGTRGSGETQYF.

The table lists this clone with a few counts. This rearrangement joins TRBV7-2 to TRBJ2-1, with 9 nucleotides matching TRBD1. This CDR3 contains 15 residues. V lost 5 bases to trimming and J lost 7 bases; unmatched junction nucleotides: 9. The germline CDR1 and CDR2 sequences are SGHTA and FQGNSA. This CDR3 is CASSTSGTGRNEQFF. DNA of the CDR3: TGTGCCAGCAGCACATCCGGGACAGGGCGGAATGAGCAGTTCTTC.